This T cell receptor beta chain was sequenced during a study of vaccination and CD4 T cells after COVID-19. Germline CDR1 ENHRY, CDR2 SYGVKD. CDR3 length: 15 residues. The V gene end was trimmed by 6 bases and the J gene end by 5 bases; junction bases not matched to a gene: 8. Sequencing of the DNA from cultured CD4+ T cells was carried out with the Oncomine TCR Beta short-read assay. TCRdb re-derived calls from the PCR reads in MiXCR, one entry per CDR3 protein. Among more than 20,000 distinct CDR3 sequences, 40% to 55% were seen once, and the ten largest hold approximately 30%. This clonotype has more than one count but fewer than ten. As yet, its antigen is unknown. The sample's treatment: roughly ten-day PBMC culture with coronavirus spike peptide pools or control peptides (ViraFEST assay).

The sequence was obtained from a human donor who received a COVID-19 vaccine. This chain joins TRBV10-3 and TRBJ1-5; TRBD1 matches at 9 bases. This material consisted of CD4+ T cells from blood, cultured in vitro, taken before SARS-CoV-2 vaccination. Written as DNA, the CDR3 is TGTGCCATCAGCCATACAGGGGGCGTACATCAGCCCCAGCATTTT. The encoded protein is CAISHTGGVHQPQHF.